The following is a T cell receptor (beta chain) sequence with its context. Trimming stripped 7 bases from V and 0 bases from J, with 10 bases between. Germline values: CDR1 SNHLY, CDR2 FYNNEI. This CDR3 is built from 13 residues. The sample comes from a study of blood T cell repertoires in COVID-19. Study-level background: Whether acute or convalescent, the COVID-19 samples came from the United States, Italy and Spain. Sample material is recorded as cDNA or gDNA derived from T cells, B-cell-depleted T cells, or PBMCs.

Study processing details: Cell counts per sample came from amplifying reference gene primers. Sequenced by immunoSEQ multiplex PCR; TCRdb stores in-frame clones only, minus some. The V and J calls and clone size are taken from that table; D and trimming were inferred from the DNA. The table shows roughly 11,000 clones, with more than 70% occurring only once. The chain employs TRBV2 and TRBJ2-7; a weak D match, TRBD1 (5 bases). This clonotype was obtained from a human donor in a cohort sampled during active COVID-19. The sample taken for sequencing was peripheral blood. This CDR3 reads CASIPQASYEQYF. The CDR3 nucleotides are TGTGCCAGCATCCCACAGGCCTCCTACGAGCAGTACTTC.